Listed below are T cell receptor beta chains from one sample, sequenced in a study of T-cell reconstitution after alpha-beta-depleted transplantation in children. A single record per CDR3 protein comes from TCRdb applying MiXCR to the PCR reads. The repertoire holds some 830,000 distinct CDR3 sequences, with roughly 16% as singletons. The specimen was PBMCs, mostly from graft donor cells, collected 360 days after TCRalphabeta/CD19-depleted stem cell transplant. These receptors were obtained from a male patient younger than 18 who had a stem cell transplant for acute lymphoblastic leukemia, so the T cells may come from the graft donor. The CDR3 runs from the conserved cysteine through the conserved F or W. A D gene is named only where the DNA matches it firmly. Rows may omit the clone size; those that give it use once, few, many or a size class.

CDR3: CASSPQIIRDSRSSSGNTIYF; DNA: TGTGCCAGCAGCCCCCAGATTATACGGGACAGCCGTTCATCCTCTGGAAACACCATATATTTT; J: TRBJ1-3; size: NA; V: TRBV11-2; D: TRBD1
CDR3: CASLRRAGGRDYSGYNEQFF; DNA: TGTGCCAGCCTTAGGAGGGCGGGAGGAAGGGATTACTCCGGCTACAATGAGCAGTTCTTC; J: TRBJ2-1; size: NA; V: TRBV12-3/TRBV12-4; D: TRBD2
CDR3: CASSRPSWGMSYEQYF; DNA: TGTGCCAGCAGTCGCCCATCGTGGGGAATGTCCTACGAGCAGTACTTC; J: TRBJ2-7; size: NA; V: TRBV6-2/TRBV6-3; D: NA
CDR3: CASSQGLAHTPNTGELFF; DNA: TGTGCCAGCAGCCAAGGACTAGCGCATACTCCGAACACCGGGGAGCTGTTTTTT; J: TRBJ2-2; size: many; V: TRBV3-1; D: TRBD2
CDR3: CASSQDGGNAFWTYEQYF; DNA: TGTGCCAGCAGCCAAGACGGCGGGAACGCCTTCTGGACCTACGAGCAGTACTTC; J: TRBJ2-7; size: few; V: TRBV3-1; D: NA
CDR3: CASSLGLTETQYF; DNA: TGTGCCAGCAGCTTAGGGCTTACAGAGACCCAGTACTTC; J: TRBJ2-5; size: many; V: TRBV7-6; D: NA
CDR3: CASRGSGTGELFF; DNA: TGTGCCAGCAGGGGGAGCGGGACCGGGGAGCTGTTTTTT; J: TRBJ2-2; size: NA; V: TRBV9; D: NA
CDR3: CASSFPKLAGNNEQFF; DNA: TGCGCCAGCAGCTTCCCCAAGCTAGCGGGCAACAATGAGCAGTTCTTC; J: TRBJ2-1; size: NA; V: TRBV5-1; D: TRBD2
CDR3: CASSYSWASGLAPDEQFF; DNA: TGTGCCAGCAGTTACTCGTGGGCTAGCGGTTTAGCCCCTGATGAGCAGTTCTTC; J: TRBJ2-1; size: few; V: TRBV6-2/TRBV6-3; D: TRBD2
CDR3: CASSYSLSVYEQYF; DNA: TGTGCCAGCAGTTACTCGCTCAGCGTCTACGAGCAGTACTTC; J: TRBJ2-7; size: few; V: TRBV6-5; D: NA
CDR3: CASSLPDRSTGELFF; DNA: TGTGCCAGCAGTTTACCGGACAGATCCACCGGGGAGCTGTTTTTT; J: TRBJ2-2; size: many; V: TRBV28; D: NA
CDR3: CASSPWTDEKLFF; DNA: TGTGCCAGCTCACCGTGGACTGACGAAAAACTGTTTTTT; J: TRBJ1-4; size: many; V: TRBV18; D: NA
CDR3: CSARDPTRGRIEQYF; DNA: TGCAGTGCTAGAGACCCAACCAGGGGGCGGATCGAGCAGTACTTC; J: TRBJ2-7; size: NA; V: TRBV20-1; D: TRBD1
CDR3: CASSDEYRNYEQYF; DNA: TGTGCCAGCTCGGACGAGTACAGAAACTACGAGCAGTACTTC; J: TRBJ2-7; size: few; V: TRBV27; D: NA
CDR3: CASSLMDQNQPQHF; DNA: TGTGCCAGCAGCCTTATGGACCAAAATCAGCCCCAGCATTTT; J: TRBJ1-5; size: few; V: TRBV7-9; D: NA
CDR3: CATMRGSNQPQHF; DNA: TGTGCCACAATGCGAGGTAGCAATCAGCCCCAGCATTTT; J: TRBJ1-5; size: few; V: TRBV10-3; D: NA
CDR3: CATSEPGQGRGTQYF; DNA: TGTGCCACCAGTGAACCGGGACAGGGAAGAGGTACGCAGTATTTT; J: TRBJ2-3; size: many; V: TRBV24-1; D: TRBD1
CDR3: CASRLYRESSYNEQFF; DNA: TGTGCCAGCAGATTATACAGGGAGAGCTCCTACAATGAGCAGTTCTTC; J: TRBJ2-1; size: NA; V: TRBV7-2; D: NA
CDR3: CASKSPGRDLGLFF; DNA: TGTGCCAGCAAGTCCCCGGGGCGGGACCTGGGGCTGTTTTTT; J: TRBJ2-2; size: NA; V: TRBV21-1; D: NA
CDR3: CASSVVAENNEQFF; DNA: TGTGCCAGCAGCGTAGTTGCCGAGAACAATGAGCAGTTCTTC; J: TRBJ2-1; size: NA; V: TRBV9; D: NA
CDR3: CASSFRDSAWDAPLHF; DNA: TGTGCCAGCAGCTTCCGGGATAGCGCCTGGGATGCACCCCTCCACTTT; J: TRBJ1-6; size: few; V: TRBV7-2; D: NA
CDR3: CASGSTGLTYEQYF; DNA: TGTGCTAGTGGATCGACAGGCCTCACCTACGAGCAGTACTTC; J: TRBJ2-7; size: once; V: TRBV12-5; D: NA
CDR3: CASSIPGTGTYEQYF; DNA: TGTGCCAGTAGTATTCCCGGGACAGGGACCTACGAGCAGTACTTC; J: TRBJ2-7; size: NA; V: TRBV19; D: TRBD1
CDR3: CASSFQDRGNTEAFF; DNA: TGTGCCAGCAGCTTCCAGGACAGGGGGAACACTGAAGCTTTCTTT; J: TRBJ1-1; size: NA; V: TRBV7-8; D: TRBD1
CDR3: CASSQAGTHTEAFF; DNA: TGCGCCAGCAGCCAAGCCGGGACCCACACTGAAGCTTTCTTT; J: TRBJ1-1; size: NA; V: TRBV4-1; D: NA
CDR3: CSVERWLAGAGELFF; DNA: TGCAGCGTTGAAAGATGGCTAGCGGGGGCCGGGGAGCTGTTTTTT; J: TRBJ2-2; size: many; V: TRBV29-1; D: TRBD2
CDR3: CASSPGLGRNTEAFF; DNA: TGTGCCAGCAGTCCCGGGTTGGGTAGGAACACTGAAGCTTTCTTT; J: TRBJ1-1; size: NA; V: TRBV12-3/TRBV12-4; D: NA
CDR3: CASSLEEGRLVITDTQYF; DNA: TGTGCCAGCAGCTTGGAAGAAGGCAGACTTGTAATCACAGATACGCAGTATTTT; J: TRBJ2-3; size: NA; V: TRBV5-5; D: NA
CDR3: CATSRPFTSGSVNEQYF; DNA: TGTGCCACCAGCAGACCCTTTACTAGCGGGAGCGTCAACGAGCAGTACTTC; J: TRBJ2-7; size: few; V: TRBV15; D: TRBD2
CDR3: CASSPNGAPHYEQYF; DNA: TGCGCCAGCAGCCCTAACGGGGCCCCCCACTACGAGCAGTACTTC; J: TRBJ2-7; size: NA; V: TRBV5-1; D: NA
CDR3: CASGQGVSYNEQFF; DNA: TGTGCCAGCGGACAGGGGGTATCCTACAATGAGCAGTTCTTC; J: TRBJ2-1; size: few; V: TRBV12-3/TRBV12-4; D: TRBD1
CDR3: CSVVGQSYNEQFF; DNA: TGCAGCGTCGTGGGACAGAGCTACAATGAGCAGTTCTTC; J: TRBJ2-1; size: NA; V: TRBV29-1; D: TRBD1
CDR3: CASRRGREQYF; DNA: TGTGCCAGCAGACGGGGACGAGAGCAGTACTTC; J: TRBJ2-7; size: many; V: TRBV12-3/TRBV12-4; D: NA
CDR3: CASRLTAAGGRTQYF; DNA: TGTGCAAGTCGCCTCACTGCTGCAGGAGGTCGGACCCAGTACTTC; J: TRBJ2-5; size: NA; V: TRBV12-2; D: NA
CDR3: CSEEGLAGGAYNEQFF; DNA: TGCAGTGAAGAGGGACTAGCGGGAGGGGCCTACAATGAGCAGTTCTTC; J: TRBJ2-1; size: many; V: TRBV20-1; D: TRBD2
CDR3: CASSQDLGGTGSYEQYF; DNA: TGTGCCAGCAGCCAAGATTTGGGTGGGACAGGATCCTACGAGCAGTACTTC; J: TRBJ2-7; size: few; V: TRBV14; D: TRBD1
CDR3: CAISSTSGISSYNEQFF; DNA: TGTGCCATCAGTTCGACTAGCGGAATCAGCTCCTACAATGAGCAGTTCTTC; J: TRBJ2-1; size: NA; V: TRBV10-3; D: TRBD2
CDR3: CASSPRVWVVGNQPQHF; DNA: TGTGCCAGCAGTCCCCGGGTTTGGGTCGTGGGCAATCAGCCCCAGCATTTT; J: TRBJ1-5; size: NA; V: TRBV6-1; D: NA
CDR3: CSARARPPSGRDYEQYF; DNA: TGCAGTGCTAGAGCGCGGCCTCCTAGCGGGAGAGACTACGAGCAGTACTTC; J: TRBJ2-7; size: few; V: TRBV20-1; D: TRBD2
CDR3: CASSLEQAGGTDTQYF; DNA: TGTGCCAGCAGCTTAGAGCAAGCGGGAGGGACAGATACGCAGTATTTT; J: TRBJ2-3; size: NA; V: TRBV7-6; D: TRBD2
CDR3: CASSSGGPLSYEQYF; DNA: TGTGCCAGCAGTTCCGGAGGGCCCCTATCCTACGAGCAGTACTTC; J: TRBJ2-7; size: few; V: TRBV7-9; D: NA
CDR3: CAISDFQRGRQETQYF; DNA: TGTGCCATCAGTGACTTTCAACGGGGGCGTCAAGAGACCCAGTACTTC; J: TRBJ2-5; size: many; V: TRBV10-3; D: NA
CDR3: CAISELGGMETDTQYF; DNA: TGTGCCATCAGTGAGCTAGGGGGGATGGAAACAGATACGCAGTATTTT; J: TRBJ2-3; size: many; V: TRBV10-3; D: NA